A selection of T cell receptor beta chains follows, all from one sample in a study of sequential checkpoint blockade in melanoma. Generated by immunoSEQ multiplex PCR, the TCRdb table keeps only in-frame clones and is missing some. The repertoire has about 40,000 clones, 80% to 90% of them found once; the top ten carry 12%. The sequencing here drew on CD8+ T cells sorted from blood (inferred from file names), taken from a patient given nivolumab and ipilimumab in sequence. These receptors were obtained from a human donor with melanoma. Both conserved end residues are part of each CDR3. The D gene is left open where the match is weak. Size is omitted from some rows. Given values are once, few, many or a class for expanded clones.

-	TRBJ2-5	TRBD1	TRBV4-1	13	TGCGCCAGCAGCCGGACAGGATCAGAGACCCAGTACTTC	CASSRTGSETQYF
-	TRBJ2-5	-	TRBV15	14	TGTGCCACCGGGCCTCGTGATTCGCCAGGGACCCAGTACTTC	CATGPRDSPGTQYF
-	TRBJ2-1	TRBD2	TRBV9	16	TGTGCCAGCAGCGTAGGAAGCGGGGGAACCTACAATGAGCAGTTCTTC	CASSVGSGGTYNEQFF
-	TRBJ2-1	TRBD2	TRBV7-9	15	TGTGCCAGCAGCTTAGTGGGACTAGCGGGGAATGAGCAGTTCTTC	CASSLVGLAGNEQFF
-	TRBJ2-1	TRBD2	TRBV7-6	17	TGTGCCAGCAGCTTAGAGCCTACTAGCGAGAAATACAATGAGCAGTTCTTC	CASSLEPTSEKYNEQFF
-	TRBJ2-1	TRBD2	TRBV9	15	TGTGCCAGCAGCGTAGGGTTAGCGGGGTACAATGAGCAGTTCTTC	CASSVGLAGYNEQFF
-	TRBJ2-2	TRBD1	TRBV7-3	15	TGTGCCAGCAGCCACGGGACAGCGAACACCGGGGAGCTGTTTTTT	CASSHGTANTGELFF
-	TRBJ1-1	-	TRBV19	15	TGTGCCAGTAGTCCGTTGGGAGTCATGAACACTGAAGCTTTCTTT	CASSPLGVMNTEAFF
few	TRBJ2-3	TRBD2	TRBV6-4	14	TGTGCCAGCAGTCGGACTAGCGGAGGGGATACGCAGTATTTT	CASSRTSGGDTQYF
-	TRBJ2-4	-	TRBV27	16	TGTGCCAGCAGTTTATCAGTCGGCGGGGCCAAAAACATTCAGTACTTC	CASSLSVGGAKNIQYF
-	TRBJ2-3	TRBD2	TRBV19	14	TGTGCCAGTACGCAGGCGGGAGACGTAGATACGCAGTATTTT	CASTQAGDVDTQYF
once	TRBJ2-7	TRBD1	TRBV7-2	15	TGTGCCAGCAGCCCGTCAGCGGGACAGGGAAACGAGCAGTACTTC	CASSPSAGQGNEQYF
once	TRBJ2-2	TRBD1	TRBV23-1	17	TGCGCCAGCAGTCAGAGACCAAGGCAGGGGGTCACCGGGGAGCTGTTTTTT	CASSQRPRQGVTGELFF
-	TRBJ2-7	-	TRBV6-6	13	TGTGCCAGCAGTCAAGACAGAACCTACGAGCAGTACTTC	CASSQDRTYEQYF
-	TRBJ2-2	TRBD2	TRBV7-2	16	TGTGCCAGCAGCAATAGCGGGAGGGGGGACACCGGGGAGCTGTTTTTT	CASSNSGRGDTGELFF
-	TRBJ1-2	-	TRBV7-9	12	TGTGCCAGCAGAGGACAGTACTATGGCTACACCTTC	CASRGQYYGYTF
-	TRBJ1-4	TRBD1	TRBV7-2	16	TGTGCCAGCAGCCCCCGACGGACAGGCGTTAATGAAAAACTGTTTTTT	CASSPRRTGVNEKLFF
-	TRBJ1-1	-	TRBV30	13	TGTGCCTGGAGTGTCTGGAGGAACACTGAAGCTTTCTTT	CAWSVWRNTEAFF
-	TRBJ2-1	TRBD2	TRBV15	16	TGTGCCACCGTCCCTTTTACGGGGGAGGGCCGTGATGAGCAGTTCTTC	CATVPFTGEGRDEQFF
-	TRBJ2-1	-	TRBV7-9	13	TGTGCCAGCAGCTTAGTATTAGCGAATGAGCAGTTCTTC	CASSLVLANEQFF
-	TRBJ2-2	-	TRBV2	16	TGTGCCAGCAGTGAAGTTTTGACAGCGAACACCGGGGAGCTGTTTTTT	CASSEVLTANTGELFF
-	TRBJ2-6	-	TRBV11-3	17	TGTGCCAGCAGCTCTCCTGGAGGTTTCTCTGGGGCCAACGTCCTGACTTTC	CASSSPGGFSGANVLTF
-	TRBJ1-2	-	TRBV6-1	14	TGTGCCAGCAGTGAACGAGGACAGCTCTATGGCTACACCTTC	CASSERGQLYGYTF
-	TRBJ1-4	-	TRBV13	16	TGTGCCAGCAGCTTCCTCCCGACAGGATCTAATGAAAAACTGTTTTTT	CASSFLPTGSNEKLFF
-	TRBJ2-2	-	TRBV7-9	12	TGTGCCAGCAGCTCCTTTTTGGGGGAGCTGTTTTTT	CASSSFLGELFF
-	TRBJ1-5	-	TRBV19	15	TGTGCCAGTAGTATTAGATTTGGGACTAATCAGCCCCAGCATTTT	CASSIRFGTNQPQHF
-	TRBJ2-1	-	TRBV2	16	TGTGCCACCCCGGGCCCCTTTGCGGGAACCTTAAATGAGCAGTTCTTC	CATPGPFAGTLNEQFF
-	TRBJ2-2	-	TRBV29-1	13	TGCAGCGTCGTAGCGGAGAACACCGGGGAGCTGTTTTTT	CSVVAENTGELFF
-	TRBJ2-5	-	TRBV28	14	TGTGCCAGCTCTGGGAGGATGAGCCAAGAGACCCAGTACTTC	CASSGRMSQETQYF
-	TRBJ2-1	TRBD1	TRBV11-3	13	TGTGCCAGCAGCTTAGTCAGGGGGTCAGATCAGTTCTTC	CASSLVRGSDQFF
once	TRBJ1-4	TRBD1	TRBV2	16	TGTGCCAGCACTCAGAGAAGAGGGGGCGGGAATGAAAAACTGTTTTTT	CASTQRRGGGNEKLFF
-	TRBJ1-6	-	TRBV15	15	TGTGCCTCCAGCCGCCCAGATACCTATAATTCACCCCTCCACTTT	CASSRPDTYNSPLHF
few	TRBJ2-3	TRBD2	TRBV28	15	TGTGCCAGCAGTAAACTAGCGGGAGCATTAGGTACGCAGTATTTT	CASSKLAGALGTQYF
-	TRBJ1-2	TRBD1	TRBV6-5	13	TGTGCCAGCAGCCCTCTTAGGGGGCACGGCTACACCTTC	CASSPLRGHGYTF
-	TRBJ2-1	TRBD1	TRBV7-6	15	TGTGCCAGCAGCCCCCGGGACAGGGTTTACAATGAGCAGTTCTTC	CASSPRDRVYNEQFF
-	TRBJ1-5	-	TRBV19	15	TGTGCCAGTAGTATTTGGGAGGAGAGCAATCAGCCCCAGCATTTT	CASSIWEESNQPQHF
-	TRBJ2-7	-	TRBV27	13	TGTGCCAGCAGTTTAGGAGCCCCCTACGAGCAGTACTTC	CASSLGAPYEQYF
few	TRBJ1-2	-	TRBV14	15	TGTGCCAGCAGCCAATATGGTAGCCGGGGCTATGGCTACACCTTC	CASSQYGSRGYGYTF
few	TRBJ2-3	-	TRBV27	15	TGTGCCAGCAGAGGCCGGGACACTTTCACAGATACGCAGTATTTT	CASRGRDTFTDTQYF
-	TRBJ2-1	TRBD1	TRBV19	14	TGTGCCAGTACTAATCTGGGACAGGGGCGGGGGCAGTTCTTC	CASTNLGQGRGQFF
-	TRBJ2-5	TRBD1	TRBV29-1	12	TGCAGCCCCGGACAGGGGGCACCGACCCAGTACTTC	CSPGQGAPTQYF
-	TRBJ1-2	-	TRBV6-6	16	TGTGCCAGCAGCTCCCCTCGGGACTCCCCTAACTATGGCTACACCTTC	CASSSPRDSPNYGYTF
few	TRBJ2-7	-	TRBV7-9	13	TGTGCCAGCAGCTTAGGCGGGATTGTCGAGCAGTACTTC	CASSLGGIVEQYF
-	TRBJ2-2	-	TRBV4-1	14	TGCGCCAGCAGCCAAGTCTTGAACACCGGGGAGCTGTTTTTT	CASSQVLNTGELFF
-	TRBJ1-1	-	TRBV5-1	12	TGCGCCAGCAAGAGAGGCGGCACTGAAGCTTTCTTT	CASKRGGTEAFF
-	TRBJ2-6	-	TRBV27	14	TGTGCCAGCCGGCGGGCGCTTGGGGCCAACGTCCTGACTTTC	CASRRALGANVLTF
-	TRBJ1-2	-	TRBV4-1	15	TGCGCCAGCAGCCAAGACACGGGTACTAACTATGGCTACACCTTC	CASSQDTGTNYGYTF
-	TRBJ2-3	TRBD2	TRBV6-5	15	TGTGCCAGCAGCATCGGACTAGCGGGACCAGATACGCAGTATTTT	CASSIGLAGPDTQYF
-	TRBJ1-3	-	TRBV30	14	TGTGCCTGGAGTGAGGGAGACTCTGGAAACACCATATATTTT	CAWSEGDSGNTIYF
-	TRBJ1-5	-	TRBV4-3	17	TGCGCCAGCAGCCAAGGAAGGGGCGTTGGGGTCAATCAGCCCCAGCATTTT	CASSQGRGVGVNQPQHF
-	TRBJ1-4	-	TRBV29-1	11	TGCAGCGTTGAGAGGGATTTCGGACTGTTTTTT	CSVERDFGLFF
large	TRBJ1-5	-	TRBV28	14	TGTGCCAGCAGTTTAGGGCAGGGGTGGCAGCCCCAGCATTTT	CASSLGQGWQPQHF